The 18 T cell receptor beta chains presented below share a single source sample, sequenced in a study of T-cell reconstitution after alpha-beta-depleted transplantation in children. Preparation of the TCRbeta library used unique molecular identifiers. Each CDR3 protein is one row after TCRdb ran MiXCR on the PCR reads. The sample contains about 500,000 distinct CDR3 sequences, roughly an eighth of which appear only once. The material was PBMCs, mostly from graft donor cells, obtained 180 days after TCRalphabeta/CD19-depleted stem cell transplant. The source is a female patient aged 2-10 years who had a stem cell transplant for aplastic anemia, so the T cells may come from the graft donor.

The rearrangement joins TRBV20-1 to TRBJ1-5; unclear D gene. Germline-derived CDR1 and CDR2 are DFQATT and SNEGSKA (reference sequence). V dropped 3 bases and J dropped 6 bases, with 12 bases sitting between them. The CDR3 length is 13 residues. This CDR3 is CSARGPASQPQHF. The CDR3 DNA follows: TGCAGTGCTAGGGGCCCCGCTAGTCAGCCCCAGCATTTT.

This clonotype was detected a few times. The rearrangement uses TRBV11-2 and TRBJ2-7; D is ambiguous. CDR1 and CDR2 (germline): SGHAT, FQNNGV. The V end was cut by 1 base, the J end by 0 bases, with 10 bases between. The CDR3 is 15 amino acids. The CDR3 sequence is CASSLVARSSYEQYF. The DNA for the CDR3 is TGTGCCAGCAGCTTAGTGGCACGGAGCTCCTACGAGCAGTACTTC.

This clonotype was picked up a small number of times. V and J are TRBV18 and TRBJ1-6; D is uncertain. Trimming stripped 0 bases from V and 9 bases from J, with 12 bases between. Germline V gives CDR1 KGHSH, CDR2 LQKENI. This CDR3 has 15 amino acids. This chain's CDR3 is CASSPPNSPGSPLHF. CDR3 in DNA: TGTGCCAGCTCACCACCGAACAGTCCTGGTTCACCCCTCCACTTT.

V and J are TRBV18 and TRBJ1-2; D is perhaps TRBD1 (6 bases). V was shortened by 2 bases and J by 2 bases, with 9 bases between the two germline ends. The CDR3 has 14 amino acids. Germline V CDR1 and CDR2: KGHSH, LQKENI. The chain's CDR3 is CASSPGQQNYGYTF. The CDR3 coding sequence is TGTGCCAGCTCACCAGGACAGCAAAACTATGGCTACACCTTC.

This clonotype was seen more than once but under ten times. The chain is built from TRBV27 and TRBJ1-6, with D possibly TRBD1 on 5 matching bases. Germline V gives CDR1 MNHEY, CDR2 SMNVEV (reference sequence). V gave up 1 base and J gave up 2 bases, with 12 bases separating them. The CDR3 has 17 residues. This CDR3 is CASSLYQGTAYNSPLHF. DNA of the CDR3: TGTGCCAGCAGTTTATATCAGGGAACGGCCTATAATTCACCCCTCCACTTT.

The chain employs TRBV4-3 and TRBJ2-7, with 10 bases aligning to TRBD2. The CDR3 spans 15 residues. Looked up from germline, CDR1 is LGHNA and CDR2 is YSLEER. Losses at the gene ends were 1 base for V and 3 bases for J; bases not matched to a gene: 3. The DNA for the CDR3 is TGCGCCAGCAGCCAAGTCGCTAGCGGGAGCTACGAGCAGTACTTC. This encodes CASSQVASGSYEQYF.

The V and J genes are TRBV10-2 and TRBJ2-2, with 9 bases matching TRBD2. The CDR3 is 15 amino acids. The V gene end was trimmed by 7 bases and the J gene end by 7 bases; junction bases not matched to a gene: 10. From germline, CDR1 is WSHSY and CDR2 SAAADI. CDR3 loop: CASTRGAGGLGELFF. The CDR3 DNA reads TGCGCCAGCACCCGTGGAGCGGGAGGACTCGGGGAGCTGTTTTTT.

This clonotype was detected many times. The chain joins TRBV7-2 to TRBJ2-2, with 7 nucleotides matching TRBD1. J gave up 5 bases and V 4 bases, and 7 bases lay outside the gene matches. This CDR3 has 15 residues. The germline gives CDR1 SGHTA, CDR2 FQGNSA. The CDR3 spells CASSSWTGATGELFF. As DNA, the CDR3 is TGTGCCAGCAGCTCCTGGACAGGAGCGACCGGGGAGCTGTTTTTT.

V is TRBV11-2 and J is TRBJ1-2; TRBD1 agrees at 10 bases. With 5 bases clipped from V and 3 bases from J, the junction kept 6 bases outside the gene matches. Germline CDR1 and CDR2: SGHAT and FQNNGV. This CDR3 region has 15 residues. The chain's CDR3 is CASSRGQGVDYGYTF. The CDR3 nucleotides read TGTGCCAGCAGCAGAGGACAGGGGGTTGACTATGGCTACACCTTC.

A few counts support this clonotype. The chain employs TRBV12-3 or TRBV12-4 and TRBJ1-5; possibly TRBD1 for D (6 bases). CDR3 length: 15 residues. V shed 3 bases and J shed 7 bases, with 16 bases lying between them. As DNA, the CDR3 is TGTGCCAGCAGTTTTTGGGTATCAGGGGACCAGCCCCAGCATTTT. Translation gives CASSFWVSGDQPQHF.

This clonotype appeared a few times. The chain recombines TRBV5-6 with TRBJ2-1; TRBD1 aligns across 8 bases. Losses at the gene ends were 3 bases for V and 5 bases for J; bases not matched to a gene: 7. In germline, CDR1 is SGHDT, CDR2 YYEEEE. The CDR3 extends over 15 amino acids. The CDR3 nucleotides are TGTGCCAGCAGCTCCAAGGGACAGGTTGACAATGAGCAGTTCTTC. Translating gives CASSSKGQVDNEQFF.

This clonotype was recorded a few times. This sequence joins TRBV7-2 and TRBJ2-7; D call uncertain. V gave up 0 bases and J gave up 5 bases, with 8 bases separating them. Germline CDR1 SGHTA, CDR2 FQGNSA. The CDR3 totals 13 residues. The CDR3 protein is CASSLAWQHEQYV. DNA of the CDR3: TGTGCCAGCAGCTTAGCTTGGCAGCACGAGCAGTACGTC.

This clonotype showed up just a few times. This rearrangement joins TRBV10-3 to TRBJ1-6, with D tentatively TRBD1 (6 bases). V dropped 5 bases and J dropped 8 bases, with 10 bases sitting between them. Germline CDR1 is ENHRY and CDR2 is SYGVKD. The CDR3 has 13 amino acids. As DNA, the CDR3 is TGTGCCATCAGTAACAGGGCAGATTCACCCCTCCACTTT. It specifies CAISNRADSPLHF.

The sample holds many counts of this clonotype. This sequence joins TRBV12-3 or TRBV12-4 and TRBJ2-3; D uncertain. The CDR3 is made up of 12 amino acids. V lost 5 bases, J lost 4 bases, and 7 bases lay in between. CDR3 loop: CASSPLSDTQYF. CDR3 in DNA: TGTGCCAGCAGTCCCCTATCAGATACGCAGTATTTT.

This clonotype was seen only a few times. The chain has TRBV20-1 and TRBJ1-5, with unresolved D. The V end lost 1 base, the J end lost 7 bases, and 11 bases lay between the germline ends. The CDR3 consists of 13 residues. Germline loops: CDR1 DFQATT, CDR2 SNEGSKA (reference sequence). The CDR3 loop is CSARGGRGQPQHF. For the CDR3, the DNA is TGCAGTGCTAGAGGTGGGAGAGGGCAGCCCCAGCATTTT.

The rearrangement joins TRBV6-5 to TRBJ2-1, with D unresolved. V was clipped by 2 bases and J by 4 bases, with 6 bases between them. The germline V gene has CDR1 MNHEY and CDR2 SVGAGI. This CDR3 is 13 amino acids long. CDR3 protein: CASSYDGYNEQFF. The CDR3 nucleotides read TGTGCCAGCAGTTACGATGGTTACAATGAGCAGTTCTTC.

The chain joins TRBV6-5 to TRBJ1-1; D remains ambiguous. CDR1 MNHEY and CDR2 SVGAGI come from the germline V gene. V was cut by 5 bases and J by 9 bases, with 10 bases left in between. The CDR3 has 11 residues. The CDR3 nucleotides read TGTGCCAGCAGTCGGGTGTCTAAAGCTTTCTTT. Translated: CASSRVSKAFF.

A note on this clonotype: Germline is not matched at one junction end, which may reflect a read error. The chain couples TRBV4-3 to TRBJ2-6; weak D call: TRBD1 (5 bases). The CDR3 consists of 20 residues. The germline V gene encodes CDR1 LGHNA and CDR2 YSLEER. The CDR3 nucleotides are TGCGCCAGCAGCCAACCTCCTTTCAGGGCCTCACTCTCTGGGGCCAACGGCCTGACTTTC. Its protein product is CASSQPPFRASLSGANGLTF.